These T cell receptor beta chains were read from a single sample in a study of cytomegalovirus exposure and HLA in healthy donors. The table came from immunoSEQ multiplex PCR; TCRdb's copy has only in-frame clones and leaves some out. The sample includes about 75,000 clones, about 79% of them seen just once. Sample: PBMCs. The origin of the receptors is a man between 65 and 85 years old in good health and CMV-seropositive. CDR3s include the opening cysteine and the closing phenylalanine or tryptophan. D genes are given only for firm matches. Clone size is stated in some rows and not others, as once, few, many or a class when expanded.

CDR3 | DNA | D | J | size | V
CASTPRQGNSPLHF | TGTGCCAGTACCCCCCGACAGGGTAATTCACCCCTCCACTTT | TRBD1 | TRBJ1-6 | - | TRBV19
CASSLYLNPQHF | TGTGCCAGCAGCCTCTACCTTAACCCCCAGCATTTT | - | TRBJ1-5 | - | TRBV7-8
CSSSLLAANYGYTF | TGTTCCAGCAGCTTACTGGCTGCTAACTATGGCTACACCTTC | - | TRBJ1-2 | - | TRBV7-9
CASSGTGGNQPQHF | TGTGCCAGCAGTGGGACAGGGGGAAATCAGCCCCAGCATTTT | TRBD1 | TRBJ1-5 | - | TRBV27
CASSHQADSSYEQYF | TGTGCCAGTAGCCATCAGGCAGATAGCTCCTACGAGCAGTACTTC | - | TRBJ2-7 | - | TRBV19
CASSWGGRGPDQPQHF | TGTGCCAGCAGCTGGGGCGGCAGGGGACCCGATCAGCCCCAGCATTTT | - | TRBJ1-5 | once | TRBV28
CASSDPANYGYTF | TGTGCCAGCAGCGATCCGGCTAACTATGGCTACACCTTC | - | TRBJ1-2 | - | TRBV5-4
CASSVGLAGTAQYF | TGTGCCAGCAGCGTGGGACTAGCGGGGACGGCCCAGTACTTC | TRBD2 | TRBJ2-5 | - | TRBV9
CASSYSATAIGEQFF | TGTGCCAGCAGTTACTCGGCGACAGCGATAGGTGAGCAGTTCTTC | - | TRBJ2-1 | few | TRBV6-5
CASSREVEDRAFYSNQPQHF | TGCGCCAGCAGCCGGGAGGTTGAGGACAGGGCATTTTATAGCAATCAGCCCCAGCATTTT | TRBD1 | TRBJ1-5 | few | TRBV4-3
CSVEEQGFEQYF | TGCAGCGTTGAAGAACAGGGGTTCGAGCAGTACTTC | TRBD1 | TRBJ2-7 | - | TRBV29-1
CASSSRGEGGEDPAQYF | TGCGCCAGCAGCTCCCGTGGTGAGGGGGGGGAGGACCCGGCGCAGTATTTT | - | TRBJ2-3 | - | TRBV5-1
CASSVAVGTDTQYF | TGTGCCAGCAGTGTTGCGGTCGGGACAGATACGCAGTATTTT | - | TRBJ2-3 | - | TRBV6-4
CAWSLQGSTEAFF | TGTGCCTGGAGTCTACAGGGTAGCACTGAAGCTTTCTTT | - | TRBJ1-1 | - | TRBV30
CASSTGTGLNEQFF | TGTGCCAGCAGCACCGGGACAGGGTTAAATGAGCAGTTCTTC | TRBD1 | TRBJ2-1 | - | TRBV11-2
CASSFQGGETQYF | TGTGCCAGCAGTTTTCAGGGAGGAGAGACCCAGTACTTC | - | TRBJ2-5 | - | TRBV6-4
CASSFQSGTETQYF | TGTGCCAGCAGCTTTCAATCCGGTACAGAGACCCAGTACTTC | - | TRBJ2-5 | - | TRBV11-1
CASSSPGGSSPYSNQPQHF | TGTGCCAGCAGCTCCCCGGGGGGCTCCTCTCCCTATAGCAATCAGCCCCAGCATTTT | - | TRBJ1-5 | - | TRBV28
CASSLDMGNTEAFF | TGTGCCAGCAGCCTGGACATGGGGAACACTGAAGCTTTCTTT | - | TRBJ1-1 | few | TRBV6-5
CAWSVFGRAYNEQFF | TGTGCCTGGAGTGTATTCGGGAGGGCCTACAATGAGCAGTTCTTC | TRBD2 | TRBJ2-1 | - | TRBV30
CAIKLAGIDTQYF | TGTGCCATCAAACTAGCGGGAATAGATACGCAGTATTTT | TRBD2 | TRBJ2-3 | - | TRBV10-3
CASSTGQPFDEQFF | TGTGCCAGCAGTACGGGACAGCCATTCGATGAGCAGTTCTTC | TRBD1 | TRBJ2-1 | - | TRBV6-5
CATSRGSSGTYEQYF | TGTGCCACCAGCAGAGGTAGCAGCGGGACCTACGAGCAGTACTTC | TRBD2 | TRBJ2-7 | few | TRBV15
CAIRVQYLDEQYF | TGTGCCATCAGGGTACAGTACCTGGACGAGCAGTACTTC | - | TRBJ2-7 | - | TRBV10-3
CASSRGAGEETQYF | TGTGCCAGCAGCAGGGGGGCAGGAGAAGAGACCCAGTACTTC | - | TRBJ2-5 | - | TRBV6-1
CASSPGQGSSGNTIYF | TGTGCCAGCAGCCCAGGACAGGGAAGCTCTGGAAACACCATATATTTT | TRBD1 | TRBJ1-3 | - | TRBV7-6
CASSNSGGYTGELFF | TGCGCCAGCAGCAATTCAGGGGGTTACACCGGGGAGCTGTTTTTT | TRBD1 | TRBJ2-2 | once | TRBV5-1
CASRNRESNTGELFF | TGTGCCAGCAGAAACCGGGAGTCGAACACCGGGGAGCTGTTTTTT | - | TRBJ2-2 | - | TRBV6-5
CASSWDREQPQHF | TGTGCCAGCAGCTGGGACAGGGAGCAGCCCCAGCATTTT | TRBD1 | TRBJ1-5 | - | TRBV5-5
CASSSADSSNQPQHF | TGTGCCAGCAGCTCTGCGGACAGTAGCAATCAGCCCCAGCATTTT | - | TRBJ1-5 | once | TRBV28
CASSFYRDHSTDTQYF | TGCGCCAGCAGCTTCTACAGGGACCATAGCACAGATACGCAGTATTTT | - | TRBJ2-3 | - | TRBV5-1
CASSDRGTAKAFF | TGCGCCAGCAGTGACCGGGGAACAGCTAAAGCTTTCTTT | - | TRBJ1-1 | - | TRBV10-1
CASSYSGENTDTQYF | TGTGCCAGCAGTTACTCGGGAGAAAACACAGATACGCAGTATTTT | - | TRBJ2-3 | - | TRBV6-6
CACRTSGGAYEQFF | TGTGCCTGCAGGACTAGCGGGGGGGCTTATGAGCAGTTCTTC | TRBD2 | TRBJ2-1 | - | TRBV27
CASSYGRRGKQETQYF | TGTGCCAGCAGTTACGGCCGCCGGGGGAAGCAAGAGACCCAGTACTTC | - | TRBJ2-5 | - | TRBV6-5
CASVGGEKLFF | TGTGCCAGCGTCGGGGGTGAAAAACTGTTTTTT | - | TRBJ1-4 | - | TRBV6-6
CASGAGGRDTEAFF | TGTGCCAGCGGGGCAGGGGGAAGGGACACTGAAGCTTTCTTT | TRBD1 | TRBJ1-1 | - | TRBV6-5
CASSLAPASGHTDTQYF | TGTGCCAGCAGCTTAGCGCCGGCTAGCGGGCACACAGATACGCAGTATTTT | TRBD2 | TRBJ2-3 | - | TRBV7-6
CASRIEGGTGELFF | TGTGCCAGCAGGATAGAAGGGGGCACCGGGGAGCTGTTTTTT | - | TRBJ2-2 | - | TRBV28
CAISGLAGHEQYF | TGTGCCATCAGTGGACTAGCTGGACACGAGCAGTACTTC | TRBD2 | TRBJ2-7 | - | TRBV10-3
CASTTGTRNTEAFF | TGTGCCAGCACCACGGGGACAAGGAACACTGAAGCTTTCTTT | - | TRBJ1-1 | - | TRBV2
CASSQDTRTGVKLFF | TGTGCCAGCAGCCAAGATACCCGCACAGGTGTAAAACTGTTTTTT | - | TRBJ1-4 | - | TRBV4-2
CSVVTQGAEKLFF | TGCAGCGTTGTAACACAGGGTGCTGAAAAACTGTTTTTT | - | TRBJ1-4 | - | TRBV29-1
CASSSGLGSNNEQFF | TGTGCCAGCAGCTCGGGACTGGGATCTAACAATGAGCAGTTCTTC | - | TRBJ2-1 | - | TRBV7-7
CASSLGVARPYEQYF | TGCGCCAGCAGCTTGGGGGTAGCGAGACCCTACGAGCAGTACTTC | - | TRBJ2-7 | - | TRBV5-1
CASSPGAADTQYF | TGTGCCAGCTCACCAGGGGCAGCAGATACGCAGTATTTT | - | TRBJ2-3 | - | TRBV18
CASSQQGNPGNTIYF | TGCGCCAGCAGCCAACAGGGGAACCCTGGAAACACCATATATTTT | - | TRBJ1-3 | - | TRBV4-1
CASSPRTGSMYF | TGTGCCAGCAGCCCCCGGACAGGATCAATGTACTTC | TRBD1 | TRBJ2-7 | - | TRBV6-5
CASSVQVGAVEEQFF | TGTGCCAGCAGCGTTCAAGTGGGAGCGGTTGAGGAGCAGTTCTTC | - | TRBJ2-1 | - | TRBV9
CASSQSRGQGAYQPQHF | TGTGCCAGCAGCCAGTCCCGAGGACAGGGGGCTTATCAGCCCCAGCATTTT | TRBD1 | TRBJ1-5 | - | TRBV7-9
CASRTRQGGGAFF | TGTGCCAGCAGGACACGACAGGGTGGAGGAGCTTTCTTT | TRBD1 | TRBJ1-1 | - | TRBV25-1
CASSSQGARGELFF | TGTGCCAGCAGCTCACAGGGGGCGCGTGGGGAGCTGTTTTTT | TRBD1 | TRBJ2-2 | - | TRBV11-2
CASRGRTGGGKLFF | TGTGCCAGCAGGGGTCGGACAGGGGGAGGAAAACTGTTTTTT | TRBD1 | TRBJ1-4 | - | TRBV28
CASSKGTEGNTIYF | TGCGCCAGCAGCAAGGGGACAGAAGGAAACACCATATATTTT | TRBD1 | TRBJ1-3 | - | TRBV5-1